A selection of T cell receptor beta chains follows, all from one sample in a study of blood T cell repertoires in COVID-19. Generated by immunoSEQ multiplex PCR, the TCRdb table keeps only in-frame clones and is missing some. The sample shows roughly 190,000 clones, around four fifths of them seen only once. Sample: peripheral blood. These receptors were collected from a man aged 45-65 years with active or convalescent COVID-19. Both conserved end residues are part of each CDR3. A D gene is named only where the DNA matches it firmly. Rows may omit the clone size; those that give it use once, few, many or a size class.

CDR3aa | CDR3nt | j_gene | d_gene | abundance | v_gene
CATSRDRDSYEQYF | TGTGCCACCTCCCGGGACAGGGATTCCTACGAGCAGTACTTC | TRBJ2-7 | TRBD1 | . | TRBV6-4
CSWALNTEAFF | TGCAGCTGGGCCCTGAACACTGAAGCTTTCTTT | TRBJ1-1 | . | . | TRBV20-1
CASSFPDLAGGVDEQFF | TGTGCCAGCAGTTTCCCGGACCTAGCGGGGGGGGTCGATGAGCAGTTCTTC | TRBJ2-1 | TRBD2 | . | TRBV6-2/TRBV6-3
CASSSGWANYGYTF | TGTGCCAGTAGTTCAGGGTGGGCGAACTATGGCTACACCTTC | TRBJ1-2 | . | . | TRBV19
CASSTDREGAQYF | TGTGCCAGTAGTACGGACAGGGAAGGTGCCCAGTACTTC | TRBJ2-5 | TRBD1 | . | TRBV19
CASSGQPSSYEQYF | TGTGCCAGCAGTGGACAGCCGAGCTCCTACGAGCAGTACTTC | TRBJ2-7 | . | few | TRBV6-2/TRBV6-3
CASSLEGQGQQYF | TGCGCCAGCAGCTTGGAGGGACAGGGCCAGCAGTACTTC | TRBJ2-7 | TRBD1 | . | TRBV5-1
CASSFSGLDYGYTF | TGTGCCAGCAGCTTTTCAGGGTTAGACTATGGCTACACCTTC | TRBJ1-2 | . | . | TRBV7-9
CASSYSGTDSYEQYF | TGTGCCAGCAGCTACTCCGGGACAGACTCCTACGAGCAGTACTTC | TRBJ2-7 | TRBD1 | . | TRBV28
CASSLRLAGVEETQYF | TGTGCCAGCTCCCTCCGACTAGCGGGAGTAGAAGAGACCCAGTACTTC | TRBJ2-5 | TRBD2 | once | TRBV18
CASSFRTNEKLFF | TGTGCCAGCAGCTTTCGAACTAATGAAAAACTGTTTTTT | TRBJ1-4 | . | . | TRBV7-9
CASGSLREKLFF | TGTGCCAGCGGCTCCTTGAGGGAAAAACTGTTTTTT | TRBJ1-4 | . | many | TRBV6-6
CASSDRTGTQPQHF | TGTGCCAGCAGTGACCGGACAGGGACTCAGCCCCAGCATTTT | TRBJ1-5 | TRBD1 | . | TRBV2
CASTALASLNTGELFF | TGTGCCAGCACCGCACTAGCGTCCCTTAACACCGGGGAGCTGTTTTTT | TRBJ2-2 | TRBD2 | . | TRBV28
CASSRRRVLDTQYF | TGTGCCAGCAGTCGCCGACGGGTTTTGGATACGCAGTATTTT | TRBJ2-3 | . | . | TRBV28
CASSTTGEGNTDTQYF | TGTGCCAGCAGTACCACAGGGGAAGGAAACACAGATACGCAGTATTTT | TRBJ2-3 | TRBD1 | . | TRBV2
CASSQDPRGGLVGYTF | TGCGCCAGCAGCCAAGACCCCCGAGGGGGACTAGTCGGCTACACCTTC | TRBJ1-2 | . | . | TRBV4-1
CASSAEGGSYTEAFF | TGTGCCAGCTCAGCAGAAGGGGGATCATACACTGAAGCTTTCTTT | TRBJ1-1 | . | . | TRBV18
CASSPLAGVSYEQYF | TGTGCCAGCAGCCCCCTAGCGGGGGTTTCCTACGAGCAGTACTTC | TRBJ2-7 | TRBD2 | . | TRBV9
CAWAARVLGYTF | TGTGCCTGGGCGGCCAGGGTTCTGGGCTACACCTTC | TRBJ1-2 | . | . | TRBV30
CASSARGHEQFF | TGCGCCAGCAGTGCCAGAGGCCATGAGCAGTTCTTC | TRBJ2-1 | . | . | TRBV10-1
CATQVGSEKETQYF | TGTGCCACCCAAGTGGGTAGCGAAAAAGAGACCCAGTACTTC | TRBJ2-5 | . | few | TRBV2
CASSLLAGGKSYEQYF | TGTGCCAGCAGCTTACTGGCGGGAGGGAAATCCTACGAGCAGTACTTC | TRBJ2-7 | TRBD2 | . | TRBV7-6
CSVTTGDEQYF | TGCAGCGTTACAACAGGGGACGAGCAGTACTTC | TRBJ2-7 | TRBD1 | . | TRBV29-1
CAISDRGLVDEQYF | TGTGCCATCAGTGACAGGGGGCTTGTGGACGAGCAGTACTTC | TRBJ2-7 | TRBD1 | . | TRBV10-3
CASTSFSSGTSYEQYF | TGTGCCAGCACCTCCTTTTCGAGCGGGACCTCCTACGAGCAGTACTTC | TRBJ2-7 | TRBD2 | . | TRBV7-9
CASSIDPTGNEQYF | TGTGCCAGCAGTATTGACCCGACAGGGAACGAGCAGTACTTC | TRBJ2-7 | TRBD1 | . | TRBV6-5
CASRSGIPNTGELFF | TGCGCCAGCAGGTCGGGAATCCCAAACACCGGGGAGCTGTTTTTT | TRBJ2-2 | . | . | TRBV5-1
CASSPGSGRGNTEAFF | TGTGCCAGCAGCCCCGGGTCAGGGCGGGGGAACACTGAAGCTTTCTTT | TRBJ1-1 | . | . | TRBV3-1/TRBV3-2
CASSVATSGQETQYF | TGTGCCAGCAGCGTAGCTACTAGCGGCCAAGAGACCCAGTACTTC | TRBJ2-5 | TRBD2 | once | TRBV9
CATSRDLRGTADTQYF | TGTGCCACCAGCAGAGATCTCAGGGGCACTGCAGATACGCAGTATTTT | TRBJ2-3 | . | . | TRBV15
CASSPQSGEKLFF | TGTGCCAGCTCACCACAATCCGGTGAAAAACTGTTTTTT | TRBJ1-4 | . | . | TRBV18
CASSDSSTWTGETETQYF | TGTGCCAGCAGCGACTCCTCAACGTGGACAGGGGAAACGGAGACCCAGTACTTC | TRBJ2-5 | TRBD1 | . | TRBV9
CASSQVWTETNEKLFF | TGTGCCAGCAGCCAAGTTTGGACAGAAACTAATGAAAAACTGTTTTTT | TRBJ1-4 | . | . | TRBV3-1/TRBV3-2
CASSSGGWNQPQHF | TGTGCCAGCAGTTCAGGGGGGTGGAATCAGCCCCAGCATTTT | TRBJ1-5 | TRBD1 | . | TRBV28
CSVEPGTGNTIYF | TGCAGCGTTGAACCAGGGACTGGAAACACCATATATTTT | TRBJ1-3 | . | . | TRBV29-1
CASSSWDRASTDTQYF | TGTGCCAGCAGCAGCTGGGACAGGGCAAGCACAGATACGCAGTATTTT | TRBJ2-3 | TRBD1 | few | TRBV7-9